Sequencing of this TCR beta chain was carried out in a study of shared clonotypes between healthy human individuals. CD45RO-negative cells were positively selected for CCR7, leaving out terminally differentiated effector memory CD45RA+ cells. Every subset had its genomic DNA shared out evenly among several immunoSEQ plates. TCRdb keeps only in-frame clones here, not all; method: immunoSEQ multiplex PCR. The repertoire holds hundreds of thousands of clones, with 95% to 97% as singletons. Material for sequencing was naive CD8+ T cells sorted from blood. This TCR was sampled from a woman younger than 45 in good health.

CDR3 nucleotides: TGTGCCAGCAGTGAAGACACCGGGACAGCCCTCGGCTACACCTTC. It specifies CASSEDTGTALGYTF. The V gene is TRBV6-1, the J gene TRBJ1-2, with 7 nucleotides matching TRBD1. Germline V gene lookup returns CDR1 MNHNS and CDR2 SASEGT. V shed 1 base, J shed 8 bases, and the junction held 10 bases outside the gene matches. This CDR3 has 15 amino acids.